This T cell receptor (beta chain) was sequenced in a study of blood T cells in healthy people across ages. PCR was performed a second time for 7 to 11 cycles using a sample-barcoded 5' primer and a J-beta primer mix. TCRdb processed the 5' RACE reads anew with MiXCR; each CDR3 protein has one entry. Among 950,000 to 1,200,000 distinct CDR3 sequences, approximately 38% were seen once, and the ten largest hold less than 15%. This CDR3 is built from 16 residues. V was clipped by 2 bases and J by 3 bases; unmatched bases: 6. CDR1 is MNHEY and CDR2 is SMNVEV in the germline V gene (reference sequence). Study-level points and caveats: Greater diversity and more naive CD4+ cells were seen in long-lived donors than in aged donors. For the donors, CMV status was unknown and possibly confounded expanded clonotype changes.

A note on this clonotype: What it binds is unknown.

V is TRBV27 and J is TRBJ2-3, with TRBD2 identical over 9 bases. The specimen sequenced was blood. The TCR originated in a man between 18 and 29 years old in good health. This CDR3 reads CASSLRGRGGTDTQYF. CDR3 DNA: TGTGCCAGCAGTTTACGTGGGCGGGGGGGGACAGATACGCAGTATTTT.